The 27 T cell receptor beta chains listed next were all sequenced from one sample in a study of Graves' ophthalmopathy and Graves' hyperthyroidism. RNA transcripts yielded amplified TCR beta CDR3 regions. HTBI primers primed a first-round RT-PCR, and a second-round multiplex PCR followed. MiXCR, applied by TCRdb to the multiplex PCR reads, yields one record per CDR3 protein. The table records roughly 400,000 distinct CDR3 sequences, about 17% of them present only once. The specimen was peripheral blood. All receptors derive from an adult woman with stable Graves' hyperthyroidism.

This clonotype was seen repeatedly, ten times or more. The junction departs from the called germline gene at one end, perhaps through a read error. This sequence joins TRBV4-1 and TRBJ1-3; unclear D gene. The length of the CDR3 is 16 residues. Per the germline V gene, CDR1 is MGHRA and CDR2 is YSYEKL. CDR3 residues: CASSLSFRPTGNAIYF. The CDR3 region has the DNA TGCGCCAGCAGCCTAAGTTTCAGGCCCACTGGAAACGCCATATATTTT.

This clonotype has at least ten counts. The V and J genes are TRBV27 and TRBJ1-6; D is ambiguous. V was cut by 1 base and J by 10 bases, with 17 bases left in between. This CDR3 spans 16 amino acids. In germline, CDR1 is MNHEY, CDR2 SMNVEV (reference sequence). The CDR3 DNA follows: TGTGCCAGCAGTTTATATGGGAGACCTCCAGGATCACCCCTCCACTTT. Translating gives CASSLYGRPPGSPLHF.

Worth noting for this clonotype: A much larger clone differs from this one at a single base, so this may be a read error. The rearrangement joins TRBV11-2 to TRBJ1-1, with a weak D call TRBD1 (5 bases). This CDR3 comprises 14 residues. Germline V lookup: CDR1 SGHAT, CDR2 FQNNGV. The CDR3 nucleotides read TGTGCCAGCAGCGCCCACCTGGGGGACTCTGAAGCTTGCTTT. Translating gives CASSAHLGDSEACF.

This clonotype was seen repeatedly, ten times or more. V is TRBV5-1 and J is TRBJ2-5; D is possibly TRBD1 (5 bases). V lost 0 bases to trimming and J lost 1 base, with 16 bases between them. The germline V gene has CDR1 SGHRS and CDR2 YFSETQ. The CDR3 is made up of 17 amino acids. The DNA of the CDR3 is TGCGCCAGCAGCTTGGCTCCCTCAGGGATTCGCCAAGAGACCCAGTACTTC. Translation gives CASSLAPSGIRQETQYF.

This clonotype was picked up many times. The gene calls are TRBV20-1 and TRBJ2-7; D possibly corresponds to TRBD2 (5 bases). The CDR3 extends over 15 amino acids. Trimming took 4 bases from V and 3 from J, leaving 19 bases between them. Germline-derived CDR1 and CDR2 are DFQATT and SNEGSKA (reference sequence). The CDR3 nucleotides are TGCAGTGCTACCCTGGGTGGGCCGGGGAACTACGAGCAGTACTTC. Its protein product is CSATLGGPGNYEQYF.

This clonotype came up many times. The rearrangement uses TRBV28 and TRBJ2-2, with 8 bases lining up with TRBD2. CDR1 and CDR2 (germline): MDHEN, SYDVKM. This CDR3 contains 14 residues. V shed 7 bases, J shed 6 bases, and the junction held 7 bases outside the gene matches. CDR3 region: CASISRGVAGELFF. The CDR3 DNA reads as TGTGCCAGCATTTCGCGGGGGGTCGCCGGGGAGCTGTTTTTT. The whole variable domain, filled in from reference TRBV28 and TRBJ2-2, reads DVKVTQSSRYLVKRTGEKVFLECVQDMDHENMFWYRQDPGLGLRLIYFSYDVKMKEKGDIPEGYSVSREKKERFSLILESASTNQTSMYLCASISRGVAGELFFGEGSRLTVL.

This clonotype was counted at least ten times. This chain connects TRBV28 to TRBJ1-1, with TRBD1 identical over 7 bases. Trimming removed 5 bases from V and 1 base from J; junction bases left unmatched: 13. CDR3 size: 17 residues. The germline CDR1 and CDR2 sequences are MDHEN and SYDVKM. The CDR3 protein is CASSQGRIGTANTEAFF. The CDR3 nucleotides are TGTGCCAGCAGTCAAGGGAGGATAGGGACAGCGAACACTGAAGCTTTCTTT.

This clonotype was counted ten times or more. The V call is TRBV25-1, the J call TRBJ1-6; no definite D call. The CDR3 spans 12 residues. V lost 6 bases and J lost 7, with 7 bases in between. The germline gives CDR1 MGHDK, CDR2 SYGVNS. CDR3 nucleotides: TGTGCCAGCAGCCAACAGAATTCACCCCTCCACTTT. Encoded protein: CASSQQNSPLHF.

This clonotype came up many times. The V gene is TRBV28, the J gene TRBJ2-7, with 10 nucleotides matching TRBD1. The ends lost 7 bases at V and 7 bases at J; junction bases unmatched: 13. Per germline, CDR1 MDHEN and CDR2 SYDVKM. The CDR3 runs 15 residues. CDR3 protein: CASTTPPGQGYEQYF. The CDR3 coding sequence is TGTGCCAGCACCACGCCCCCGGGACAGGGGTATGAGCAGTACTTC.

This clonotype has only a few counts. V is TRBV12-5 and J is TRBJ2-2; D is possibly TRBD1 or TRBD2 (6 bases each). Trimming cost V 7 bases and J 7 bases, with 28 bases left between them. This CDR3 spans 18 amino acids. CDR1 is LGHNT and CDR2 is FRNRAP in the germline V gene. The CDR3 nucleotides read TGTGCTAGTGCCCAACCAAGGGGGGCAGATATTCGGGACGGGGAGCTGTTTTTT. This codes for CASAQPRGADIRDGELFF.

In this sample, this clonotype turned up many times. CDR3: CASSYPDRPTDEQYF. The CDR3 bases are TGTGCCAGCAGTTACCCGGACAGGCCAACCGACGAGCAGTACTTC. The J gene is TRBJ2-7, the V gene TRBV6-5; the match to TRBD1 covers 7 bases. CDR3 length equals 15 residues. Germline values: CDR1 MNHEY, CDR2 SVGAGI. J gave up 5 bases and V 2 bases, and 9 bases lay outside the gene matches.

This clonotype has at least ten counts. CDR3 DNA sequence: TGCAGCGTTGTTCGCGAAAACTACGAGCAGTACTTC. This sequence encodes CSVVRENYEQYF. The J gene is TRBJ2-7, the V gene TRBV29-1, with unresolved D. CDR1 and CDR2 (germline): SQVTM, ANQGSEA. Trimming took 4 bases from V and 3 from J, leaving 10 bases between them. The CDR3 runs 12 residues.

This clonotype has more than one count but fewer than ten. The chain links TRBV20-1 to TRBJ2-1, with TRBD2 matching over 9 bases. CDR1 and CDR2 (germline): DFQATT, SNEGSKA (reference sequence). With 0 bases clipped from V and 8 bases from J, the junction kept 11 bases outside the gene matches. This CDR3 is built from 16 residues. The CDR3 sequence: CSARDIRGRAIYEQFF. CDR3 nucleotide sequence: TGCAGTGCTAGAGATATCCGCGGGAGGGCCATTTATGAGCAGTTCTTC.

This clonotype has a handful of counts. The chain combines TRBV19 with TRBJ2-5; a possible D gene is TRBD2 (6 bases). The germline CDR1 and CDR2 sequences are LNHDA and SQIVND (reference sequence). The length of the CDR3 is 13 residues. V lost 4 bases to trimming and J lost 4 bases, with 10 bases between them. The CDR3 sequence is CASSRSGLETQYF. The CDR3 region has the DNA TGTGCCAGTAGTAGGAGCGGGTTAGAGACCCAGTACTTC.

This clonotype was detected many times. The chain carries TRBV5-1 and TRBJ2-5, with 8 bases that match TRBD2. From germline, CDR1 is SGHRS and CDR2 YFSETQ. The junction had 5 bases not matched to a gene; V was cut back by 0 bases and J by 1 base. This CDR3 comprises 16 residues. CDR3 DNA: TGCGCCAGCAGCTTGGCGACTAGCGTAGCCCAAGAGACCCAGTACTTC. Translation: CASSLATSVAQETQYF.

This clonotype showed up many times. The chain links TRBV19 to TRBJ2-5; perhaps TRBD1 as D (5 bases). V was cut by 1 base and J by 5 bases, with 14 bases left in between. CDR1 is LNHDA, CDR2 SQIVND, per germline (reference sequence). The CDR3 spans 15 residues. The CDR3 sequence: CASSIGTGQMETQYF. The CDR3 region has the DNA TGTGCCAGTAGTATAGGAACAGGCCAGATGGAGACCCAGTACTTC.

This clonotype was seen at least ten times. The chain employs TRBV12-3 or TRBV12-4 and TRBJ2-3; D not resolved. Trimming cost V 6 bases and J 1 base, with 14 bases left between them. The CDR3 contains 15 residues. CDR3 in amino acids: CASSPGEVGTDTQYF. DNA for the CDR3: TGTGCCAGCAGCCCTGGCGAGGTGGGCACAGATACGCAGTATTTT.

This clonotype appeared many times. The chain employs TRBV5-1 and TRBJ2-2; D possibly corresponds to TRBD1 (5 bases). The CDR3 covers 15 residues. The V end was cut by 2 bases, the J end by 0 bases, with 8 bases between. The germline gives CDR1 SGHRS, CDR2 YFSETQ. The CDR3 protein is CASSFWGANTGELFF. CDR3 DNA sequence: TGCGCCAGCAGCTTTTGGGGCGCGAACACCGGGGAGCTGTTTTTT. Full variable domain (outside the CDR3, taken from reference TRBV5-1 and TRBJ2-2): KAGVTQTPRYLIKTRGQQVTLSCSPISGHRSVSWYQQTPGQGLQFLFEYFSETQRNKGNFPGRFSGRQFSNSRSEMNVSTLELGDSALYLCASSFWGANTGELFFGEGSRLTVL.

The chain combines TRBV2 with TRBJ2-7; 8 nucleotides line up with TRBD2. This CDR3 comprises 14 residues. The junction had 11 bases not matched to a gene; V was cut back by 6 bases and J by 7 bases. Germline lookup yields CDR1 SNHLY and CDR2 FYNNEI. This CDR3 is CASSPLAGGSEQYF. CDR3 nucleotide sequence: TGTGCCAGCAGCCCGCTGGCGGGAGGATCTGAGCAGTACTTC.

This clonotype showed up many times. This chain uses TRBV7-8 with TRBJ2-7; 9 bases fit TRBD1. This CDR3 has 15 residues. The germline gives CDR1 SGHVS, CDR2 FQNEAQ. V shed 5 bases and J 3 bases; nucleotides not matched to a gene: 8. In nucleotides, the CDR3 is TGTGCCAGCAGCGTCCTTGGGACAGGGAGCTACGAGCAGTACTTC. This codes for CASSVLGTGSYEQYF.

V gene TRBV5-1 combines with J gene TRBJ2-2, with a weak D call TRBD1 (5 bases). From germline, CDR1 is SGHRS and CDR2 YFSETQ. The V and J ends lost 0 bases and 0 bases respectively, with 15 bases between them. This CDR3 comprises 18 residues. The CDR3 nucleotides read TGCGCCAGCAGCTTGGCCCCAACAGGTCCAACGAACACCGGGGAGCTGTTTTTT. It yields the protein CASSLAPTGPTNTGELFF.

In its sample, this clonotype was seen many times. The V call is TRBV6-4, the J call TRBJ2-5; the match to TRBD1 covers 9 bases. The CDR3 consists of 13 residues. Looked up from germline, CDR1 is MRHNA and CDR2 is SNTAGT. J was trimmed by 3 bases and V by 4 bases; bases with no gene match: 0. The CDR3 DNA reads TGTGCCAGCAGTGGGACAGGGGAAGAGACCCAGTACTTC. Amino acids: CASSGTGEETQYF.

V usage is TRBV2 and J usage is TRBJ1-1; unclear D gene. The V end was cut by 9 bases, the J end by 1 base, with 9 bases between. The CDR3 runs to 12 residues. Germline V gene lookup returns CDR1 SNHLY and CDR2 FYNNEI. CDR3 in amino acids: CASTMTNTEAFF. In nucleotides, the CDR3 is TGTGCCAGTACCATGACGAACACTGAAGCTTTCTTT.

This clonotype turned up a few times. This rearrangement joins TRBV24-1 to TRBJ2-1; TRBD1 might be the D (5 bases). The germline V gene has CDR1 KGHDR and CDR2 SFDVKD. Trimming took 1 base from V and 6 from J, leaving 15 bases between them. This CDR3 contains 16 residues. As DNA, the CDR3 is TGTGCCACCAGTGATTTAGTAGGCGACAGACTCAATGAGCAGTTCTTC. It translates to CATSDLVGDRLNEQFF.

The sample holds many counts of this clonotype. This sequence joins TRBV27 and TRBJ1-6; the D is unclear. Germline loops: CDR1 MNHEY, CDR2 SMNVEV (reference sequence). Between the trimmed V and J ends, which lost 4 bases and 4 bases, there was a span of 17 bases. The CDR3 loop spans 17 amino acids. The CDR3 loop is CASSYVGPNDYNSPLHF. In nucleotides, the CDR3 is TGTGCCAGCAGTTATGTCGGACCGAACGATTATAATTCACCCCTCCACTTT.

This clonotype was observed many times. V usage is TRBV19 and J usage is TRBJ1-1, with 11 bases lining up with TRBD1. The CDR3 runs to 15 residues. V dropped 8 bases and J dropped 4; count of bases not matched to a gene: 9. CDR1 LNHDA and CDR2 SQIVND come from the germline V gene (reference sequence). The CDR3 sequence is CASFETGTGGTEAFF. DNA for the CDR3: TGTGCCAGTTTTGAAACCGGGACAGGGGGCACTGAAGCTTTCTTT.

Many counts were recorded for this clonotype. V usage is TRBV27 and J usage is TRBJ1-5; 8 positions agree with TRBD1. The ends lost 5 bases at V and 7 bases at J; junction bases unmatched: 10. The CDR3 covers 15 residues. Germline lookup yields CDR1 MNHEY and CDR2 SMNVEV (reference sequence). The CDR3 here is CASSIQGAGNQPQHF. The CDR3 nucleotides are TGTGCCAGCAGTATTCAGGGGGCTGGAAACCAGCCCCAGCATTTT.